Listed here are 26 T cell receptor beta chains from one sample, sequenced in a study of control samples from healthy donors and cancer patients. Libraries were prepared by immunoSEQ multiplex PCR; TCRdb keeps only in-frame clonotypes and omits some of them. The sample gives 65,000 to 90,000 clones, 94% of which show up once; about 2.7% is in the top ten. Sequencing was performed on blood. Receptors originate from a woman in her thirties in good health.

This rearrangement joins TRBV30 to TRBJ1-6; possibly TRBD1 for D (5 bases). CDR3 length: 13 residues. The V and J ends lost 1 base and 7 bases respectively, with 8 bases between them. Germline V CDR1 and CDR2: GTSNPN, SVGIG (reference sequence). In nucleotides, the CDR3 is TGTGCCTGGAGTGACAGGCTCAATTCACCCCTCCACTTT. Its translation is CAWSDRLNSPLHF.

This chain joins TRBV29-1 and TRBJ2-2; D possibly corresponds to TRBD1 (7 bases). From germline, CDR1 is SQVTM and CDR2 ANQGSEA. Trimming shortened V by 3 bases and J by 1 base, and 12 bases separated the two germline ends. The CDR3 is made up of 15 amino acids. CDR3 in DNA: TGCAGCGTTGATTCCCAGGGGGGGAACACCGGGGAGCTGTTTTTT. Amino acids: CSVDSQGGNTGELFF.

V is TRBV5-5 and J is TRBJ2-3; D is perhaps TRBD1 or TRBD2 (5 bases each). The CDR3 is made up of 16 amino acids. Looked up from germline, CDR1 is SGHKS and CDR2 is YYEKEE (reference sequence). V was pared by 4 bases and J by 2 bases, with 17 bases between. The CDR3 bases are TGTGCCAGCAGCCGAGGGACCGCGGATCACACAGATACGCAGTATTTT. This gives the protein CASSRGTADHTDTQYF.

The chain carries TRBV19 and TRBJ1-1, with D perhaps TRBD1 (6 bases). Per germline, CDR1 LNHDA and CDR2 SQIVND (reference sequence). The CDR3 covers 13 residues. Trimming left V 10 bases short and J 0 bases short, with 12 bases between. CDR3 sequence: CAIRRDMNTEAFF. The CDR3 bases are TGTGCCATCAGGAGGGACATGAACACTGAAGCTTTCTTT.

The chain couples TRBV2 to TRBJ2-5; 7 bases map to TRBD1. The CDR3 length is 14 residues. Germline V lookup: CDR1 SNHLY, CDR2 FYNNEI. V was pared by 4 bases and J by 0 bases, with 2 bases of the junction left unmatched. The CDR3 DNA reads TGTGCCAGCAGTGGGGGACAGTACCAAGAGACCCAGTACTTC. Encoded protein: CASSGGQYQETQYF.

This chain connects TRBV11-2 to TRBJ2-5; 7 nucleotides line up with TRBD2. The V gene end was trimmed by 3 bases and the J gene end by 5 bases; junction bases not matched to a gene: 12. Per the germline V gene, CDR1 is SGHAT and CDR2 is FQNNGV. CDR3 length: 16 residues. The CDR3 DNA reads as TGTGCCAGCAGCTTTTTTCTTAGCGGGCAAAACGAGACCCAGTACTTC. This gives the protein CASSFFLSGQNETQYF.

The CDR3 region is CATSITTGAGEQYF. CDR3 DNA: TGTGCCACCAGCATAACGACAGGGGCGGGCGAGCAGTACTTC. The genes are TRBV15 and TRBJ2-7; 8 nucleotides align to TRBD1. This CDR3 contains 14 residues. V shed 4 bases and J 6 bases; nucleotides not matched to a gene: 8. Germline V gene sequence: CDR1 LNHNV, CDR2 YYDKDF (reference sequence).

The rearrangement links TRBV18 to TRBJ2-3, with D unclear. Between the trimmed V and J ends, which lost 5 bases and 6 bases, there was a span of 6 bases. Germline V CDR1 and CDR2: KGHSH, LQKENI. The CDR3 has 11 amino acids. The CDR3: CASSYVDTQYF. In DNA form, the CDR3 reads TGTGCCAGCTCATACGTTGATACGCAGTATTTT.

The chain joins TRBV19 to TRBJ1-1, with D hard to call. V lost 4 bases to trimming and J lost 0 bases, with 15 bases between them. Germline CDR1 is LNHDA and CDR2 is SQIVND (reference sequence). The CDR3 runs to 16 residues. DNA of the CDR3: TGTGCCAGTAGTAAAGCGGGCCTGGCCATGAACACTGAAGCTTTCTTT. Its translation is CASSKAGLAMNTEAFF.

V is TRBV5-1 and J is TRBJ1-1; D might be TRBD1 (5 bases). The CDR3 loop spans 13 amino acids. Germline values: CDR1 SGHRS, CDR2 YFSETQ. Trimming shortened V by 3 bases and J by 10 bases, and 16 bases separated the two germline ends. The CDR3 here is CASSSSGQEGAFF. The DNA of the CDR3 is TGCGCCAGCAGCTCGTCGGGGCAGGAAGGAGCTTTCTTT.

V usage is TRBV30 and J usage is TRBJ1-1; D perhaps matches TRBD1 (6 bases). V lost 7 bases and J lost 5, with 11 bases in between. The length of the CDR3 is 11 residues. Germline V gives CDR1 GTSNPN, CDR2 SVGIG (reference sequence). The CDR3 reads CAFSGVTEAFF. The CDR3, as DNA: TGTGCCTTTTCAGGGGTGACTGAAGCTTTCTTT.

The chain combines TRBV5-6 with TRBJ1-6, with 8 positions matching TRBD1. This CDR3 spans 15 amino acids. The germline V gene encodes CDR1 SGHDT and CDR2 YYEEEE. After removal of 3 bases from V and 9 bases from J, the junction contained 8 bases not matched to a gene. CDR3 coding DNA: TGTGCCAGCAGCTACCAGGACAGGGAGGGTTCACCCCTCCACTTT. Translated, it gives CASSYQDREGSPLHF.

The chain employs TRBV6-7 and TRBJ2-5; D might be TRBD2 (5 bases). TRBV6-7 is an open reading frame whose function is uncertain. The germline V and J ends were trimmed by 8 bases and 2 bases, with 12 bases remaining between them. The CDR3 has 13 amino acids. CDR3 in DNA: TGTGCCAGCCAAGAACGGGGACAAGAGACCCAGTACTTC. It yields the protein CASQERGQETQYF.

This chain connects TRBV10-1 to TRBJ2-3; D could derive from TRBD1 or TRBD2 (6 bases each). Trimming shortened V by 4 bases and J by 2 bases, and 13 bases separated the two germline ends. Germline V gene sequence: CDR1 WNHNN, CDR2 SYGVQD (reference sequence). This CDR3 has 15 amino acids. The CDR3 here is CASSALGGSTDTQYF. The CDR3 DNA follows: TGCGCCAGCAGTGCCCTAGGGGGGTCCACAGATACGCAGTATTTT.

The DNA of the CDR3 is TGTGCCACCAGTGGAGACAGGGCATCTACCGGGGAGCTGTTTTTT. Its protein is CATSGDRASTGELFF. This chain links TRBV24-1 with TRBJ2-2; 7 positions match TRBD1. J was trimmed by 5 bases and V by 5 bases; bases with no gene match: 7. The CDR3 is 15 amino acids. CDR1 is KGHDR, CDR2 SFDVKD, per germline.

This chain joins TRBV14 and TRBJ1-2, with D perhaps matching TRBD1 (5 bases). This CDR3 is 20 amino acids long. The germline gives CDR1 SGHDN, CDR2 FVKESK. V was shortened by 3 bases and J by 8 bases, with 34 bases between the two germline ends. The CDR3 protein is CASSQEQGGSVQQLAKGYTF. CDR3 bases: TGTGCCAGCAGCCAGGAGCAGGGAGGTAGCGTTCAACAACTAGCTAAGGGCTACACCTTC. Complete variable domain (other parts from reference TRBV14 and TRBJ1-2): EAGVTQFPSHSVIEKGQTVTLRCDPISGHDNLYWYRRVMGKEIKFLLHFVKESKQDESGMPNNRFLAERTGGTYSTLKVQPAELEDSGVYFCASSQEQGGSVQQLAKGYTFGSGTRLTVV.

The chain couples TRBV6-5 to TRBJ1-6, with 8 bases that match TRBD1. V trimming: 7 bases; J trimming: 9 bases; junction bases outside the gene matches: 2. The length of the CDR3 is 12 residues. The germline V gene has CDR1 MNHEY and CDR2 SVGAGI. The CDR3 bases are TGTGCCAGCAACGGACAGGGTTCACCCCTCCACTTT. Amino acid sequence: CASNGQGSPLHF.

The rearrangement joins TRBV7-6 to TRBJ1-6; tentatively, D is TRBD1 (5 bases). The CDR3 runs to 15 residues. CDR1 is SGHVS and CDR2 is FNYEAQ in the germline V gene. Between the trimmed V and J ends, which lost 5 bases and 10 bases, there was a span of 18 bases. The CDR3 DNA sequence: TGTGCCAGCAGCCCCAGCGGGGGGGTCGGGTCACCCCTCCACTTT. The encoded protein is CASSPSGGVGSPLHF.

V is TRBV21-1 and J is TRBJ1-1; the table's D call TRBD1 went unverified against the DNA. TRBV21-1 is flagged as a pseudogene. The CDR3 is 16 residues long. The chain's CDR3 is CASSKDADTKNTEAFF. In DNA form, the CDR3 reads TGTGCCAGCAGCAAAGACGCGGACACCAAGAACACTGAAGCTTTCTTT.

This chain joins TRBV7-2 and TRBJ1-5; 10 bases agree with TRBD1. From germline, CDR1 is SGHTA and CDR2 FQGNSA. V lost 6 bases and J lost 7; bases outside the gene matches: 9. The CDR3 extends over 15 amino acids. The DNA of the CDR3 is TGTGCCAGCAGGAAGACAGGGGGCGGGGGCCAGCCCCAGCATTTT. The encoded protein is CASRKTGGGGQPQHF.

The rearrangement joins TRBV5-1 to TRBJ2-1, with 7 nucleotides matching TRBD2. V trimming: 0 bases; J trimming: 5 bases; junction bases outside the gene matches: 11. CDR1 is SGHRS, CDR2 YFSETQ, per germline. This CDR3 contains 17 residues. In DNA form, the CDR3 reads TGCGCCAGCAGCTTGGCCCCCGGGGGAGGGGCTAACAATGAGCAGTTCTTC. Its protein is CASSLAPGGGANNEQFF.

The rearrangement joins TRBV5-4 to TRBJ2-3; tentative D call: TRBD1 (5 bases). The CDR3 spans 14 residues. CDR1 and CDR2 (germline): SGHNT, YYREEE (reference sequence). V was shortened by 2 bases and J by 3 bases, with 10 bases between the two germline ends. The CDR3 protein is CASSFAGSTDTQYF. As DNA, the CDR3 is TGTGCCAGCAGCTTTGCAGGGTCAACAGATACGCAGTATTTT.

The genes are TRBV4-2 and TRBJ2-3; the D gene is possibly TRBD2 (5 bases). The V gene lost 4 bases and the J gene lost 6 bases, with 14 bases spanning the gap. CDR3 length: 14 residues. CDR1 is LGHNA, CDR2 YNFKEQ, per germline. CDR3 protein: CASSPRTPPDTQYF. The CDR3 region has the DNA TGTGCCAGCAGCCCGCGGACTCCCCCTGATACGCAGTATTTT.

The CDR3 loop is CASSQVQVGGGYTF. In DNA form, the CDR3 reads TGTGCCAGCAGCCAAGTTCAAGTAGGAGGAGGCTACACCTTC. The V gene is TRBV3-1 (or the pseudogene TRBV3-2), the J gene TRBJ1-2, with no clear D. There are 14 residues in the CDR3. Germline V gene lookup returns CDR1 LGHDT and CDR2 YNNKEL (reference sequence). V lost 1 base and J lost 8, with 14 bases in between.

This sequence joins TRBV4-1 and TRBJ2-7; 8 positions agree with TRBD2. V shed 1 base and J 3 bases; nucleotides not matched to a gene: 5. The CDR3 extends over 15 amino acids. CDR1 and CDR2 (germline): MGHRA, YSYEKL. The CDR3 protein is CASSQGPSGGYEQYV. The CDR3 coding sequence is TGCGCCAGCAGCCAAGGACCGAGCGGGGGCTACGAGCAGTACGTC.

The J gene is TRBJ1-4, the V gene TRBV5-1; no definite D call. The CDR3 is 15 residues long. V was clipped by 4 bases and J by 4 bases, with 14 bases between them. From germline, CDR1 is SGHRS and CDR2 YFSETQ. In DNA, the CDR3 is TGCGCCAGCAGCCCCCGGGAGGGAGGTAATGAAAAACTGTTTTTT. Residues: CASSPREGGNEKLFF.